A single sample is the source of the 24 T cell receptor beta chains below, sequenced in a study of tissue T cells after allogeneic stem cell transplantation. Assay: immunoSEQ multiplex PCR; the TCRdb copy retains only in-frame clones and omits some. The sample holds several thousand clones, 65% to 80% seen once. The material was tissue from the rectum, obtained at autopsy. The receptors derive from a woman between 18 and 55 years old with breast cancer.

The V call is TRBV7-2, the J call TRBJ2-2; TRBD2 matches at 7 bases. Germline V gene sequence: CDR1 SGHTA, CDR2 FQGNSA. CDR3 length: 14 residues. Trimming cost V 8 bases and J 10 bases; bases outside gene matches: 13. CDR3 loop: CASGRLAQPEELFF. The CDR3 region has the DNA TGTGCCAGCGGAAGACTAGCCCAACCAGAGGAGCTGTTTTTT.

The chain employs TRBV10-3 and TRBJ1-5, with 8 bases matching TRBD1. With V trimmed by 6 bases and J by 6 bases, 10 bases remained unmatched. The CDR3 loop spans 15 amino acids. From germline, CDR1 is ENHRY and CDR2 SYGVKD. The CDR3 sequence is CAISSGQGMIQPQHF. The CDR3 DNA reads TGTGCCATCAGCAGCGGACAGGGAATGATTCAGCCCCAGCATTTT.

This clone was recorded once. V usage is TRBV28 and J usage is TRBJ2-7; 7 bases line up with TRBD1. The V gene end was trimmed by 6 bases and the J gene end by 2 bases; junction bases not matched to a gene: 4. From germline, CDR1 is MDHEN and CDR2 SYDVKM. This CDR3 comprises 13 residues. In DNA, the CDR3 is TGTGCCAGCAGACAGGGGCTCACCTACGAGCAGTACTTC. Protein: CASRQGLTYEQYF. Based on the CDR3 plus reference TRBV28 and TRBJ2-7, the full variable domain is DVKVTQSSRYLVKRTGEKVFLECVQDMDHENMFWYRQDPGLGLRLIYFSYDVKMKEKGDIPEGYSVSREKKERFSLILESASTNQTSMYLCASRQGLTYEQYFGPGTRLTVT.

V gene TRBV13 combines with J gene TRBJ1-1; TRBD1 is a possible D gene (6 bases). The CDR3 totals 15 residues. Germline-derived CDR1 and CDR2 are PRHDT and FYEKMQ (reference sequence). The V end was cut by 5 bases, the J end by 2 bases, with 15 bases between. Here the CDR3 DNA reads TGTGCCAGCAGCCCCAGGGGAGGGGACAACACTGAAGCTTTCTTT. It is translated as CASSPRGGDNTEAFF. Drawing the rest from reference TRBV13 and TRBJ1-1, the complete variable domain is AAGVIQSPRHLIKEKRETATLKCYPIPRHDTVYWYQQGPGQDPQFLISFYEKMQSDKGSIPDRFSAQQFSDYHSELNMSSLELGDSALYFCASSPRGGDNTEAFFGQGTRLTVV.

This clone was found once. The chain uses TRBV5-1 and TRBJ1-1, with D unresolved. The CDR3 consists of 14 residues. V shed 0 bases and J shed 11 bases, with 17 bases lying between them. Germline CDR1 SGHRS, CDR2 YFSETQ. The CDR3 region is CASSLEVAGSWAFF. The CDR3 coding sequence is TGCGCCAGCAGCTTGGAGGTTGCGGGGTCTTGGGCTTTCTTT.

The V and J genes are TRBV19 and TRBJ1-1; 7 positions agree with TRBD1. The V segment lost 6 bases and the J segment 5 bases; nucleotides outside the gene matches: 3. The CDR3 runs to 12 residues. Germline CDR1 reads LNHDA; CDR2 reads SQIVND (reference sequence). The CDR3 spells CASSTGETEAFF. CDR3 sequence (DNA): TGTGCCAGTAGCACAGGGGAGACTGAAGCTTTCTTT.

The chain has TRBV4-2 and TRBJ2-3; a weak D match, TRBD2 (5 bases). V was clipped by 3 bases and J by 4 bases, with 11 bases between them. Germline loops: CDR1 LGHNA, CDR2 YNFKEQ. CDR3 length: 14 amino acids. This CDR3 is CASSQGNSADTQYF. DNA of the CDR3: TGTGCCAGCAGCCAGGGAAATAGCGCAGATACGCAGTATTTT.

J is TRBJ2-7 and V is TRBV7-9, with D perhaps TRBD1 (6 bases). Germline V gene lookup returns CDR1 SEHNR and CDR2 FQNEAQ (reference sequence). The ends were cut back, 5 bases at V and 5 bases at J, with 13 bases in the middle. This CDR3 has 13 amino acids. The CDR3 DNA sequence: TGTGCCAGCAGCCCCCGCAGGGGCCACGAGCAGTACTTC. Its translation: CASSPRRGHEQYF.

This chain connects TRBV4-1 to TRBJ2-3, with 10 bases identical to TRBD2. CDR1 MGHRA and CDR2 YSYEKL come from the germline V gene. The V gene end was trimmed by 4 bases and the J gene end by 3 bases; junction bases not matched to a gene: 7. The CDR3 is made up of 16 amino acids. The CDR3 is CASSRSTSGYTDTQYF. CDR3 in DNA: TGCGCCAGCAGCCGTTCGACTAGCGGGTATACAGATACGCAGTATTTT.

The V call is TRBV6-1, the J call TRBJ2-1; D perhaps matches TRBD2 (6 bases). The CDR3 consists of 16 residues. V was pared by 3 bases and J by 2 bases, with 14 bases between. Germline-derived CDR1 and CDR2 are MNHNS and SASEGT. As DNA, the CDR3 is TGTGCCAGCAGTGATGGGTGGGGCGGGGCCTACAATGAGCAGTTCTTC. This sequence encodes CASSDGWGGAYNEQFF.

The chain is built from TRBV19 and TRBJ1-3; the D is unclear. The V and J ends lost 8 bases and 5 bases respectively, with 4 bases between them. Germline V gene sequence: CDR1 LNHDA, CDR2 SQIVND (reference sequence). The CDR3 consists of 10 residues. CDR3 protein: CASERNTIYF. CDR3 sequence (DNA): TGTGCCAGTGAAAGAAACACCATATATTTT.

The chain combines TRBV6-5 with TRBJ1-3; D is uncertain. The CDR3 length is 14 residues. The germline V gene has CDR1 MNHEY and CDR2 SVGAGI. V was clipped by 10 bases and J by 0 bases, with 13 bases between them. The CDR3 region has the DNA TGTGCCACCCTAAAGGGTTCCTCTGGAAACACCATATATTTT. Translated: CATLKGSSGNTIYF.

The CDR3 coding sequence is TGTGCCAGCAGCTGGACGACAGGGATCGGGACTAATGAAAAACTGTTTTTT. This codes for CASSWTTGIGTNEKLFF. V usage is TRBV5-6 and J usage is TRBJ1-4; 7 bases are a match to TRBD1. V lost 3 bases to trimming and J lost 2 bases; unmatched junction nucleotides: 10. The CDR3 covers 17 residues. The germline gives CDR1 SGHDT, CDR2 YYEEEE.

V and J are TRBV3-1 (or the pseudogene TRBV3-2) and TRBJ2-3; either TRBD1 or TRBD2 may supply D (6 bases each). V lost 0 bases and J lost 6, with 13 bases in between. CDR3 length: 15 residues. The germline V gene encodes CDR1 LGHDT and CDR2 YNNKEL (reference sequence). In nucleotides, the CDR3 is TGTGCCAGCAGCCAAGATTGGGGGGCCTGGGATACGCAGTATTTT. It encodes CASSQDWGAWDTQYF.

CDR3 sequence: CAWTPTGGAETQYF. The CDR3 nucleotides read TGTGCCTGGACCCCTACAGGGGGCGCAGAGACCCAGTACTTC. The chain links TRBV30 to TRBJ2-5, with 9 bases that match TRBD1. Germline V gene data show CDR1 as GTSNPN and CDR2 as SVGIG (reference sequence). The CDR3 consists of 14 residues. With 4 bases clipped from V and 4 bases from J, the junction kept 7 bases outside the gene matches.

The chain links TRBV12-3 or TRBV12-4 to TRBJ2-5; D is unresolved. The germline V and J ends were trimmed by 3 bases and 2 bases, with 7 bases remaining between them. The CDR3 is 13 residues long. The CDR3 DNA sequence: TGTGCCAGCAGTTTTGTGGGACAAGAGACCCAGTACTTC. This sequence encodes CASSFVGQETQYF.

The chain couples TRBV19 to TRBJ1-2, with 9 bases that match TRBD1. Germline loops: CDR1 LNHDA, CDR2 SQIVND (reference sequence). With 7 bases clipped from V and 8 bases from J, the junction kept 11 bases outside the gene matches. There are 14 residues in the CDR3. CDR3 sequence reads: CASTGGQGSWGYTF. Written as DNA, the CDR3 is TGTGCCAGTACCGGGGGACAGGGCTCTTGGGGCTACACCTTC. The whole variable domain, filled in from reference TRBV19 and TRBJ1-2, reads DGGITQSPKYLFRKEGQNVTLSCEQNLNHDAMYWYRQDPGQGLRLIYYSQIVNDFQKGDIAEGYSVSREKKESFPLTVTSAQKNPTAFYLCASTGGQGSWGYTFGSGTRLTVV.

V is TRBV6-5 and J is TRBJ2-1; D ambiguous. V dropped 8 bases and J dropped 4 bases, with 18 bases sitting between them. The CDR3 consists of 15 residues. CDR1 and CDR2 (germline): MNHEY, SVGAGI. CDR3 in DNA: TGTGCCAGCCCGACTTACCCCTGGCTATACAATGAGCAGTTCTTC. It is translated as CASPTYPWLYNEQFF.

The chain recombines TRBV19 with TRBJ2-7, with D possibly TRBD2 on 5 matching bases. This CDR3 has 12 residues. V lost 7 bases and J lost 8, with 15 bases in between. Germline V gives CDR1 LNHDA, CDR2 SQIVND (reference sequence). CDR3 protein: CASMRADGQQYF. Written as DNA, the CDR3 is TGTGCCAGTATGAGGGCCGACGGGCAGCAGTACTTC.

J is TRBJ1-3 and V is TRBV6-1; D is perhaps TRBD1 (5 bases). This CDR3 region has 16 residues. Germline values: CDR1 MNHNS, CDR2 SASEGT. V was pared by 3 bases and J by 2 bases, with 14 bases between. The CDR3 protein is CASSEGRGKPGNTIYF. CDR3 bases: TGTGCCAGCAGTGAGGGCCGGGGCAAGCCTGGAAACACCATATATTTT.

This clone was picked up a small number of times. The J gene is TRBJ1-5, the V gene TRBV7-2, with no clear D. Trimming removed 4 bases at V and 6 bases at J, with 10 bases between. CDR3 length: 13 residues. The germline V gene encodes CDR1 SGHTA and CDR2 FQGNSA. DNA for the CDR3: TGTGCCAGCAGCTCCCTGGCGGGTCAGCCCCAGCATTTT. Translating gives CASSSLAGQPQHF.

The V call is TRBV5-5, the J call TRBJ2-1; a possible D gene is TRBD2 (6 bases). Germline loops: CDR1 SGHKS, CDR2 YYEKEE (reference sequence). V lost 1 base and J 6 bases, leaving 8 bases between the germline ends. The CDR3 consists of 13 residues. CDR3 DNA sequence: TGTGCCAGCAGCTTGCCTAGCGTCAATGAGCAGTTCTTC. Protein product: CASSLPSVNEQFF.

The rearrangement links TRBV24-1 to TRBJ2-7, with a weak D call TRBD2 (6 bases). Trimming pared 3 bases from V and 3 bases from J, leaving 11 bases between. The CDR3 runs to 14 residues. The V gene's germline CDR1 is KGHDR and CDR2 SFDVKD. In DNA form, the CDR3 reads TGTGCCACCAGTGATCCGACTAGGAGCTACGAGCAGTACTTC. This sequence encodes CATSDPTRSYEQYF.

V usage is TRBV4-3 and J usage is TRBJ1-2; TRBD1 aligns across 8 bases. The V gene's germline CDR1 is LGHNA and CDR2 YSLEER. The CDR3 has 14 amino acids. V was clipped by 5 bases and J by 8 bases; unmatched bases: 10. This chain's CDR3 is CASSYSRGRRGYTF. CDR3 bases: TGCGCCAGCAGCTATAGCAGGGGGCGTAGGGGCTACACCTTC.